The sequence of this T cell receptor (beta chain) was determined in a study of blood T cell repertoires in COVID-19 (dated by TCRdb to the early 2020s). With regard to the full study: Collaborator samples came from the United States, Italy and Spain and covered acute and convalescent phases of COVID-19. The material from the prospective study consisted of cDNA or gDNA derived from T cells, B-cell-depleted T cells, or PBMCs. Subjects who had been exposed to COVID-19, were actively infected with it, or had recovered from it provided the deeply sampled blood TCRbeta repertoires that made up the dataset. The repertoires were released in a freely available public database meant as a resource for research on the immune response to SARS-CoV-2. Samples were obtained from the ongoing ImmuneRACE study (first 160 participants) and from 1,254 subjects provided by 6 global collaborators. A de-identified subject ID, COVID-19 status, age in years and sex were almost always included in the sample metadata. Where available, HLA class I and class II types were taken from metadata supplied by the sample provider and were not determined by assay-based typing. Here is what the overall study found, with its caveats: How much clinical and demographic metadata was included differed by source and by participant, and the metadata was provided uncurated.

V and J are trimmed by 4 bases and 3 bases, and the gene matches miss 5 bases of the junction. Counted from cysteine to phenylalanine, this CDR3 has 14 amino acids. The entry retains the CDR3 DNA only, 42 bases that are in frame from base 1. CDR1 SGHAT and CDR2 FQNNGV were looked up in the germline V gene. TCRbeta CDR3 regions were amplified from genomic DNA using the immunoSEQ Assay, a bias-controlled multiplex PCR. The source study handled its data this way. Within the assay, amplification of reference gene primers was used to estimate how many nucleated cells each sample contained. To quantify the absolute abundance of each unique TCRbeta CDR3 rearrangement, sequence reads were collapsed and filtered. For each sample, productive Simpson clonality was calculated by taking the square root of Simpson's diversity index across productive rearrangements. Entries here come from immuneACCESS through TCRdb and include only in-frame sequences with V and J called. Some clones fail to appear in such tables; in the studies checked, an unresolved V gene covers under half of the shortfall, and the cause of the remainder is unknown. V, J and clone size reflect that table, while D and trimming were determined from the DNA. The sample includes fewer than 90,000 clones, with less than 80% observed a single time. The ten largest clones represent about 4.2% of the sample.

The collaborating institutions used their own protocols to collect whole blood in K2EDTA tubes. For TCRbeta analysis, collaborators shipped samples as frozen whole blood, isolated PBMCs, or DNA extracted from either of those sample types. Comment on this clone: Its antigen is not yet known. Base qualities are not provided; no much larger clone lies one nucleotide away.

Source material: peripheral blood. The rearrangement joined TRBV11-2 to TRBJ2-7; 8 bases in the middle match TRBD2. This clonotype was obtained from a woman aged 45-59 years with acute or convalescent COVID-19. CDR3 region: CASSSRGDYYEQYF. The DNA sequence is TGTGCCAGCAGCTCGCGGGGGGATTACTACGAGCAGTACTTC.